The clone carrying this TCR beta chain was recorded many times. Its antigen is unknown. The CDR3 runs 14 residues. The germline V gene encodes CDR1 KGHSH and CDR2 LQKENI. V dropped 3 bases and J dropped 5 bases, with 14 bases sitting between them. This specimen comes from a study of CD8 T cells in ankylosing spondylitis. Study findings and constraints: In ankylosing spondylitis blood, a motif of several highly homologous TCR beta variants appeared characteristic. Disease-linked clones displayed a CD8+ phenotype and appeared relatively rarely in peripheral blood.

Generation of TCR beta libraries employed quantitative 5'-RACE incorporating molecular barcodes. TCRdb processed the 5' RACE reads anew with MiXCR; each CDR3 protein has one entry. The table shows about 250,000 distinct CDR3 sequences, with about 10% occurring only once. The specimen was blood, either unsorted or a sorted T cell fraction (not recorded which). The clonotype comes from a male donor with ankylosing spondylitis or in good health (not recorded which). The chain joins TRBV18 to TRBJ2-7; perhaps D is TRBD1 or TRBD2 (5 bases each). The CDR3 DNA is TGTGCCAGCTCACCCACCGGGGCTTTTGACGAGCAGTACTTC. Encoded protein: CASSPTGAFDEQYF.